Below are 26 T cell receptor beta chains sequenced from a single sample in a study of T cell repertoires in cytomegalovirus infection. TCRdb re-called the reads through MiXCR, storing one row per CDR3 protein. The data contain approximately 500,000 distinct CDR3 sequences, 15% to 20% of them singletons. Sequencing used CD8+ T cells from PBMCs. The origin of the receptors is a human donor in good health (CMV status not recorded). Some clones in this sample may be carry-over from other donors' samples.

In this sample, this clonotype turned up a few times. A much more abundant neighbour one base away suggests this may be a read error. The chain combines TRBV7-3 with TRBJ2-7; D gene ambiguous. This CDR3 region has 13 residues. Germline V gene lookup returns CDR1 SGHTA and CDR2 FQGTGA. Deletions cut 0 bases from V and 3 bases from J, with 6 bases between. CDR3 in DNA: TGTGCCAGCAGCTTAACGCCCGACTACGAGCAGTACTTC. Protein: CASSLTPDYEQYF.

This CDR3 reads CATVRGGVYNEQFF. The CDR3 DNA reads TGTGCCACAGTTCGGGGGGGGGTATACAATGAGCAGTTCTTC. V gene TRBV27 combines with J gene TRBJ2-1, with 8 bases that match TRBD2. This CDR3 spans 14 amino acids. Germline loops: CDR1 MNHEY, CDR2 SMNVEV (reference sequence). V shed 10 bases and J 4 bases; nucleotides not matched to a gene: 9.

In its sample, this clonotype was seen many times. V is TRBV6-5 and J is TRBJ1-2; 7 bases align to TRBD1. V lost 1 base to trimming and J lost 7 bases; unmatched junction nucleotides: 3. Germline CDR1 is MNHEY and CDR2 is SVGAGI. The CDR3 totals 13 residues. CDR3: CASSYLEGAGYTF. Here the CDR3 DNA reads TGTGCCAGCAGTTACTTGGAGGGGGCTGGCTACACCTTC.

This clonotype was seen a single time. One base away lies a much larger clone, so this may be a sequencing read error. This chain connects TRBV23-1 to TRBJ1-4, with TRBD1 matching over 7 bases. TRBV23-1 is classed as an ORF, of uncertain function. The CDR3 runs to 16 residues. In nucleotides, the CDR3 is TGCGCCAGCAGGACAGGGAACCCTTCCGTGGGTGAAAAACTGTATTTT. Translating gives CASRTGNPSVGEKLYF.

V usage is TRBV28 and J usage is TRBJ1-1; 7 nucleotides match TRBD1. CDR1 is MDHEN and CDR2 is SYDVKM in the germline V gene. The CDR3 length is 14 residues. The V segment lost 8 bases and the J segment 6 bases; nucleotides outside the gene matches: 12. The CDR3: CASRGRGPRAEAFF. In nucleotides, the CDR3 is TGTGCCAGCCGGGGGAGGGGGCCGCGCGCTGAAGCTTTCTTT.

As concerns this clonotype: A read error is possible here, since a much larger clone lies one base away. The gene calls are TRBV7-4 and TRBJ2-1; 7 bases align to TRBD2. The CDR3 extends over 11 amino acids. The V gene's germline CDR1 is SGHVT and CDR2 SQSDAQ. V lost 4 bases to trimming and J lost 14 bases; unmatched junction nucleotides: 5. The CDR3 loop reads CASSSDAGEFF. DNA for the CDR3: TGTGCCAGCAGCTCAGATGCGGGGGAGTTCTTC.

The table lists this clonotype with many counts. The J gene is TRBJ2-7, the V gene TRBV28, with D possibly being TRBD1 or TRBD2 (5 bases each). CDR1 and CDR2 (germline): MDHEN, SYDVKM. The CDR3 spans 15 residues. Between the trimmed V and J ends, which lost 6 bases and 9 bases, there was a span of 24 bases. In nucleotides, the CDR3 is TGTGCCAGCAGGCTACCGGGGCAGAGTACCACGGGGCAGTACTTC. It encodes CASRLPGQSTTGQYF.

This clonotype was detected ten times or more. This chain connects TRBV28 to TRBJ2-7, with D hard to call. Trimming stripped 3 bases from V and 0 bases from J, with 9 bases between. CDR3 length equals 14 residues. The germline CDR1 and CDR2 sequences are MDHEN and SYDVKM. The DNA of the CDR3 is TGTGCCAGCAGTTTTATCCTGAGCTCCTACGAGCAGTACTTC. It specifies CASSFILSSYEQYF.

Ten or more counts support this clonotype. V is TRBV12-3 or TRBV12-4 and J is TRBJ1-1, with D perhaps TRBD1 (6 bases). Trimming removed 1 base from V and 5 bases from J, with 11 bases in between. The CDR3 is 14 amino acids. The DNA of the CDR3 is TGTGCCAGCAGTTTAGACAGGGCTTGGACTGAAGCTTTCTTT. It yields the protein CASSLDRAWTEAFF.

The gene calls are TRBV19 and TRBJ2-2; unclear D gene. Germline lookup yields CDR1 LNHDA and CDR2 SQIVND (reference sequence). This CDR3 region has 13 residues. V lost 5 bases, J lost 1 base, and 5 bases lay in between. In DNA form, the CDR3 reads TGTGCCAGTAGTGCCCTGAACACCGGGGAGCTGTTTTTT. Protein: CASSALNTGELFF.

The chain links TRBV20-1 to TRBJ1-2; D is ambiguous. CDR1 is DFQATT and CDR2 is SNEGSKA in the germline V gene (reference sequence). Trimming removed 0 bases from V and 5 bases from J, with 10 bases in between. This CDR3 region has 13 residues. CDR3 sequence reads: CSARDFGSYGYTF. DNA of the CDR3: TGCAGTGCTAGAGATTTCGGCAGTTATGGCTACACCTTC.

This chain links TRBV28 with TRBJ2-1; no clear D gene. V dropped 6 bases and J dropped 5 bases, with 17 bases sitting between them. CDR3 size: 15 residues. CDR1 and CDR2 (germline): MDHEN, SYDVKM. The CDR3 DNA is TGTGCCAGCAGCCTCGAGCGTGATCACAACAATGAGCAGTTCTTC. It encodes CASSLERDHNNEQFF. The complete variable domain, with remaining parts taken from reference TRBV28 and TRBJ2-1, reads DVKVTQSSRYLVKRTGEKVFLECVQDMDHENMFWYRQDPGLGLRLIYFSYDVKMKEKGDIPEGYSVSREKKERFSLILESASTNQTSMYLCASSLERDHNNEQFFGPGTRLTVL.

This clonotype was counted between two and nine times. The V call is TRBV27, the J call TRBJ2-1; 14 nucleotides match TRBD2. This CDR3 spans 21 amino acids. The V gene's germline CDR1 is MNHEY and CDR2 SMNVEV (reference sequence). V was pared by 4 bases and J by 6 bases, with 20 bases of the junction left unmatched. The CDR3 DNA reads TGTGCCAGCAGTTCGCCTCCGAGACTAGCGGGAGGGCCTAGGTCTCTCAATGAGCAGTTCTTC. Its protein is CASSSPPRLAGGPRSLNEQFF.

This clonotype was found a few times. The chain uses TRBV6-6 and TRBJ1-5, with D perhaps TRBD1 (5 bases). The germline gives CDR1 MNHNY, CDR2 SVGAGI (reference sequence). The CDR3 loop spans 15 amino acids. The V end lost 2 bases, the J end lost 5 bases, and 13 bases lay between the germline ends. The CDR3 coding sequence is TGTGCCAGCAGTTACCTAAAAGGGACTTATCAGCCCCAGCATTTT. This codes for CASSYLKGTYQPQHF.

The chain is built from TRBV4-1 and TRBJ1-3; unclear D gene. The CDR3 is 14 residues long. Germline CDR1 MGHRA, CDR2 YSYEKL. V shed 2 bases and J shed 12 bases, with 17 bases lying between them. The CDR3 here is CASSQTGLKGNIYF. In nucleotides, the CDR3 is TGCGCCAGCAGCCAAACCGGCCTCAAAGGAAACATATATTTT.

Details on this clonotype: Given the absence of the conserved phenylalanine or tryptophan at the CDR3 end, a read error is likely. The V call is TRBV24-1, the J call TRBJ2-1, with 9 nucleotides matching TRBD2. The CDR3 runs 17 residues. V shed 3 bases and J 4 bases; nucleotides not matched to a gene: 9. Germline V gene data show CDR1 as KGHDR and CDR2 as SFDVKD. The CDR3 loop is CATSDKPGTSFYNEQFL. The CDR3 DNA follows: TGTGCCACCAGTGATAAGCCCGGGACTAGCTTTTACAATGAGCAGTTCTTA.

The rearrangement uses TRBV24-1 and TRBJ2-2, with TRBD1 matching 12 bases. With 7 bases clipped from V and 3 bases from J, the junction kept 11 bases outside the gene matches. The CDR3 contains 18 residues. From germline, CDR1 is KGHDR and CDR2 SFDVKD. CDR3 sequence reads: CATRGATGTGGDTGELFF. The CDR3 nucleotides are TGTGCCACCAGGGGGGCGACCGGGACAGGGGGCGACACCGGGGAGCTGTTTTTT.

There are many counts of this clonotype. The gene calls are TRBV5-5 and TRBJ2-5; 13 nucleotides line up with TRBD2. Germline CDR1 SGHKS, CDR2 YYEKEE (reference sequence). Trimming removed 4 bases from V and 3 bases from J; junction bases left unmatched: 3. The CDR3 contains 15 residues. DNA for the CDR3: TGTGCCAGCAGCCCTACTAGCGGGAGGGAAGAGACCCAGTACTTC. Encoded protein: CASSPTSGREETQYF.

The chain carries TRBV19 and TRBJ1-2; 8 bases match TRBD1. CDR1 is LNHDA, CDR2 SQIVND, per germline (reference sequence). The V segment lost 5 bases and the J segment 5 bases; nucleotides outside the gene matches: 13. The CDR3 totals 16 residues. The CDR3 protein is CASSPRTGQDSYGYTF. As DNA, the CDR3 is TGTGCCAGTAGTCCTCGGACAGGGCAGGATTCTTATGGCTACACCTTC. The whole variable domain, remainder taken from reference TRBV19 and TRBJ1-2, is DGGITQSPKYLFRKEGQNVTLSCEQNLNHDAMYWYRQDPGQGLRLIYYSQIVNDFQKGDIAEGYSVSREKKESFPLTVTSAQKNPTAFYLCASSPRTGQDSYGYTFGSGTRLTVV.

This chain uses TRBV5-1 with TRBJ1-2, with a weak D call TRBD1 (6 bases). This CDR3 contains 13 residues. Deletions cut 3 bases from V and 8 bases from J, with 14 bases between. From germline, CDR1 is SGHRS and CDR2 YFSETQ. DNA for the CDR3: TGCGCCAGCAGCTCCACAGGGACCGGGGGCTACACCTTC. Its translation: CASSSTGTGGYTF.

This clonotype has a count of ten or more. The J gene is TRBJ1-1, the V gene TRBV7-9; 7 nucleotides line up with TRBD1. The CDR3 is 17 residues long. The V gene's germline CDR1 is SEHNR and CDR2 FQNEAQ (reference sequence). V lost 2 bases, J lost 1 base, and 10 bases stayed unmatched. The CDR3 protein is CASSLPGSWTGNTEAFF. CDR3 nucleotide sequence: TGTGCCAGCAGCTTACCCGGAAGCTGGACAGGGAACACTGAAGCTTTCTTT.

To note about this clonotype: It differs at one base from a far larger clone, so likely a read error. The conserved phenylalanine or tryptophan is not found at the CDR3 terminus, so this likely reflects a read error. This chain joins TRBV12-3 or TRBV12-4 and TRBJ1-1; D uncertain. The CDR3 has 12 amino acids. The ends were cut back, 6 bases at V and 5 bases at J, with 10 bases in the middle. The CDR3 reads CASSVGGTEAFY. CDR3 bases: TGTGCCAGCAGCGTAGGAGGGACTGAAGCTTTCTAT.

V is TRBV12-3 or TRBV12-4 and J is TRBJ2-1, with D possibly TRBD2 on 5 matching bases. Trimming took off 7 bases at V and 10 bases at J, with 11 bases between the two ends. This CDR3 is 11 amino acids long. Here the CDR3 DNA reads TGTGCCAGCACGGAGGATTGGGAGCAGTTCTTC. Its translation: CASTEDWEQFF.

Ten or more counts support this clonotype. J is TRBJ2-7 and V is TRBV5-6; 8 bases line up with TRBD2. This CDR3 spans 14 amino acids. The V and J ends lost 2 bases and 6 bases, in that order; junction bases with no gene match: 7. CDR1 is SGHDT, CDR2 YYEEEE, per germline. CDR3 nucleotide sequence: TGTGCCAGCAGCTTCTGGCGGGGGGTCCCCGAGCAGTACTTC. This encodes CASSFWRGVPEQYF.

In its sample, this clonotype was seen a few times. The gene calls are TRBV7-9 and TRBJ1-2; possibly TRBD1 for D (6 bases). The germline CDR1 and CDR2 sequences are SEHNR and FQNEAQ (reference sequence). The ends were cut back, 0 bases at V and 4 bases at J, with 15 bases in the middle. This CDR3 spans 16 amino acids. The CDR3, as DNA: TGTGCCAGCAGCTTAGCCGGGGCAGGGGTACTCTATGGCTACACCTTC. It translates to CASSLAGAGVLYGYTF.

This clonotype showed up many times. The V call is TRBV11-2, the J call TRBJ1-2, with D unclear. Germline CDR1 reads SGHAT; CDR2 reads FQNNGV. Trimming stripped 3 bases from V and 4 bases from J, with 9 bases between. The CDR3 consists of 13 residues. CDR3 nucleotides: TGTGCCAGCAGCTTTAACAGCCTCTATGGCTACACCTTC. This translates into CASSFNSLYGYTF.